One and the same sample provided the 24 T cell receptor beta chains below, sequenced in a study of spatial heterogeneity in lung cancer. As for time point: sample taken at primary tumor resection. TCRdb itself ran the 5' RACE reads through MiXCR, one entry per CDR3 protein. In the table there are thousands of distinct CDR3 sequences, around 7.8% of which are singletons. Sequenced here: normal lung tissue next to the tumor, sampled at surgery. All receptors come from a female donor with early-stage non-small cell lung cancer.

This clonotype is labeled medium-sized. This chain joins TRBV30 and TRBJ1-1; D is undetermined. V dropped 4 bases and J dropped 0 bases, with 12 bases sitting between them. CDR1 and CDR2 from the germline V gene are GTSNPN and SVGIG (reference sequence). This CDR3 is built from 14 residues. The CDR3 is CAWNNEPVNTEAFF. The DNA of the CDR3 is TGTGCCTGGAACAATGAGCCGGTGAACACTGAAGCTTTCTTT.

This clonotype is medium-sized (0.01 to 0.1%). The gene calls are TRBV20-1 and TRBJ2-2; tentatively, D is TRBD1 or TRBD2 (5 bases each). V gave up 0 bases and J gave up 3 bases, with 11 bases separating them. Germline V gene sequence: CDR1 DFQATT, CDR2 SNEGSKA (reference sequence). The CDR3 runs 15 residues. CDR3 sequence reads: CSARDEGLHTGELFF. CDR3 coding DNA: TGCAGTGCTAGAGATGAGGGGCTTCACACCGGGGAGCTGTTTTTT.

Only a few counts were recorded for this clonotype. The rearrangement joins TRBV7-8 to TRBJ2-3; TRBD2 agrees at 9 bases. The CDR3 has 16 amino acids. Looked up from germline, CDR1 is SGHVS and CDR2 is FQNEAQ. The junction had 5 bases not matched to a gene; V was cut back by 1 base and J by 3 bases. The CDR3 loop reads CASSLVGGGATDTQYF. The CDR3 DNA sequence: TGTGCCAGCAGCTTAGTGGGCGGGGGGGCTACAGATACGCAGTATTTT. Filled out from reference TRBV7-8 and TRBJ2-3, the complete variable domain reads GAGVSQSPRYKVAKRGQDVALRCDPISGHVSLFWYQQALGQGPEFLTYFQNEAQLDKSGLPSDRFFAERPEGSVSTLKIQRTQQEDSAVYLCASSLVGGGATDTQYFGPGTRLTVL.

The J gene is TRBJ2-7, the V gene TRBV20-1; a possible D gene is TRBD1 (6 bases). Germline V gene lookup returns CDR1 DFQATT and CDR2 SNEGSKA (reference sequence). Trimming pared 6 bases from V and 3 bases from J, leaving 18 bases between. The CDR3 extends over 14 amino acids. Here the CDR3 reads CSATPTGSNYEQYF. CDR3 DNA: TGCAGTGCCACCCCGACAGGTAGCAACTACGAGCAGTACTTC.

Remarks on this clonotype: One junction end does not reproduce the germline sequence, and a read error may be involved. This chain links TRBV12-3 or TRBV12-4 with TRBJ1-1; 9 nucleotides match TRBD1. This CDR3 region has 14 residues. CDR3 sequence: CVSSFGRTGAEAFF. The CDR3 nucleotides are TGTGTCAGCAGTTTTGGGCGGACAGGGGCTGAAGCTTTCTTT.

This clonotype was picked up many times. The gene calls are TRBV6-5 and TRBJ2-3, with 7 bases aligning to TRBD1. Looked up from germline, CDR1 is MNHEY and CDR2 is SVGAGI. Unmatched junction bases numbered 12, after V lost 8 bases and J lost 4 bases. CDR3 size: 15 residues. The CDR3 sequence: CASCCDRVLADTQYF. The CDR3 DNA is TGTGCCAGCTGCTGTGACAGGGTGTTGGCAGATACGCAGTATTTT.

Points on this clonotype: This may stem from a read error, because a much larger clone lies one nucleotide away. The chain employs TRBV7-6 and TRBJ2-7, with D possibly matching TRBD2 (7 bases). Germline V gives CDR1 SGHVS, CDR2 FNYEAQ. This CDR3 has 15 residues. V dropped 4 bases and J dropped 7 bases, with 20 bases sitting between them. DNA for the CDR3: TGTGCCAGCAGCTCCTGGACTGGCGGGGGCAGTGAGCAGTACTTC. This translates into CASSSWTGGGSEQYF.

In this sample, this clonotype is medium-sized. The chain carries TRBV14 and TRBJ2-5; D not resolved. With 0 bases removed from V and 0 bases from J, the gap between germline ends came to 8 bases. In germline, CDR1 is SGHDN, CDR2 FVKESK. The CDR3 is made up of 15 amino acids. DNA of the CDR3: TGTGCCAGCAGCCAAGATTTAGGACACCAAGAGACCCAGTACTTC. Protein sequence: CASSQDLGHQETQYF.

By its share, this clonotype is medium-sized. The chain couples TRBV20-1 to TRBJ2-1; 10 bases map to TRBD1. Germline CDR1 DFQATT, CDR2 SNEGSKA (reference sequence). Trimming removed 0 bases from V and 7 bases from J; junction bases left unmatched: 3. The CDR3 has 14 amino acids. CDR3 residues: CSARDRTGGNEQFF. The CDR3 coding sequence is TGCAGTGCTAGAGACCGGACAGGGGGGAATGAGCAGTTCTTC.

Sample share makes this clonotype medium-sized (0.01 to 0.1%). CDR3 sequence: CASSSQAGLNTEAFF. CDR3 coding DNA: TGTGCCAGCAGCTCCCAAGCAGGCCTGAACACTGAAGCTTTCTTT. V gene TRBV7-2 combines with J gene TRBJ1-1, with D uncertain. Germline lookup yields CDR1 SGHTA and CDR2 FQGNSA. This CDR3 contains 15 residues. With 4 bases removed from V and 0 bases from J, the gap between germline ends came to 12 bases.

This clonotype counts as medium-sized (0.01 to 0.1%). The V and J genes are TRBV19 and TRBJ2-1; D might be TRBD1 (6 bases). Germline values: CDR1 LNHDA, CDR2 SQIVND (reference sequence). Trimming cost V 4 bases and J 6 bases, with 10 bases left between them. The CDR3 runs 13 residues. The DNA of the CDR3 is TGTGCCAGTAGTAGCATAGGGGGCAATGAGCAGTTCTTC. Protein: CASSSIGGNEQFF.

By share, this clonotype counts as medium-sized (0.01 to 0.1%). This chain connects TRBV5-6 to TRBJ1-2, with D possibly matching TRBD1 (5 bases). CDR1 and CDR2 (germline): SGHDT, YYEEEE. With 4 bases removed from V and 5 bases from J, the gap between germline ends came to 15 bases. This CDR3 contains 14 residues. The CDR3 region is CASSLGPGAYGYTF. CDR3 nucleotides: TGTGCCAGCAGCCTTGGTCCCGGGGCTTATGGCTACACCTTC. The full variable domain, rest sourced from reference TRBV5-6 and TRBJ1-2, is DAGVTQSPTHLIKTRGQQVTLRCSPKSGHDTVSWYQQALGQGPQFIFQYYEEEERQRGNFPDRFSGHQFPNYSSELNVNALLLGDSALYLCASSLGPGAYGYTFGSGTRLTVV.

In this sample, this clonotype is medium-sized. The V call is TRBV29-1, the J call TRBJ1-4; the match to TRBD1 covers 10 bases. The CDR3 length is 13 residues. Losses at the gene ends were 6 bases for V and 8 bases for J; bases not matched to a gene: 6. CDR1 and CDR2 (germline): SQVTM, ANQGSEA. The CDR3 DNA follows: TGCAGCGTAGGACAGGGGGGCGTCGAAAAACTGTTTTTT. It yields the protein CSVGQGGVEKLFF.

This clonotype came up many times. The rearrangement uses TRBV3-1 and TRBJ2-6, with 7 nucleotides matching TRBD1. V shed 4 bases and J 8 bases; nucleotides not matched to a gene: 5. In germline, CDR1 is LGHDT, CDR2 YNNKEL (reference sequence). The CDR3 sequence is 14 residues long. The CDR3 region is CASSPRQGTNVLTF. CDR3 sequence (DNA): TGTGCCAGCAGCCCGCGACAGGGTACCAACGTCCTGACTTTC.

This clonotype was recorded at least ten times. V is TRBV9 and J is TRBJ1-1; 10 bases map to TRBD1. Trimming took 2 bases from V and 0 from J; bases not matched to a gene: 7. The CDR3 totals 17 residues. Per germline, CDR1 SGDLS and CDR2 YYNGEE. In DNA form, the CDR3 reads TGTGCCAGCAGCGTGACAGGGGGCACTAATTTGAACACTGAAGCTTTCTTT. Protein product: CASSVTGGTNLNTEAFF.

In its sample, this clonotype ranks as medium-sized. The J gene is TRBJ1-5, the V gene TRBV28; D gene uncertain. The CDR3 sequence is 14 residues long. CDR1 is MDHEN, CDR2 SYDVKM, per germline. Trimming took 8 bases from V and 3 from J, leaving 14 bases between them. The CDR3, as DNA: TGTGCCAGCGACGGCCGCGACACCAATCAGCCCCAGCATTTT. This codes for CASDGRDTNQPQHF.

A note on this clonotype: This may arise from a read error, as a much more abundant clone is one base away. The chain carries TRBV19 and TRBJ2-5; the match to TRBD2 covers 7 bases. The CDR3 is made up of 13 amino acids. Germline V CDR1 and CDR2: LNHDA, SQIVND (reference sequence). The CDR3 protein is CVSSSGLQETQYF. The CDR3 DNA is TGTGTCAGTAGCTCGGGACTACAAGAGACCCAGTACTTC. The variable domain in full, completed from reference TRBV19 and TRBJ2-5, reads DGGITQSPKYLFRKEGQNVTLSCEQNLNHDAMYWYRQDPGQGLRLIYYSQIVNDFQKGDIAEGYSVSREKKESFPLTVTSAQKNPTAFYLCVSSSGLQETQYFGPGTRLLVL.

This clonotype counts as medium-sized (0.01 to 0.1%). CDR3 bases: TGCGCCAGCAGCTTGGACAGGGCCACTGGAGATACGCAGTATTTT. It codes for CASSLDRATGDTQYF. V usage is TRBV5-1 and J usage is TRBJ2-3, with a tentative D call TRBD1 (6 bases). Trimming cost V 0 bases and J 5 bases, with 13 bases left between them. From germline, CDR1 is SGHRS and CDR2 YFSETQ. The CDR3 spans 15 residues. Filled out from reference TRBV5-1 and TRBJ2-3, the complete variable domain reads KAGVTQTPRYLIKTRGQQVTLSCSPISGHRSVSWYQQTPGQGLQFLFEYFSETQRNKGNFPGRFSGRQFSNSRSEMNVSTLELGDSALYLCASSLDRATGDTQYFGPGTRLTVL.

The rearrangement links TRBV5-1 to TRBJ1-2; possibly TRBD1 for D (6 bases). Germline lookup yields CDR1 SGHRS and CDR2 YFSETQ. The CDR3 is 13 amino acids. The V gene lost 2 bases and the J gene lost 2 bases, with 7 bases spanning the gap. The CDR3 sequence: CASSFDRNYGYTF. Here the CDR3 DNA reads TGCGCCAGCAGCTTTGACAGGAACTATGGCTACACCTTC.

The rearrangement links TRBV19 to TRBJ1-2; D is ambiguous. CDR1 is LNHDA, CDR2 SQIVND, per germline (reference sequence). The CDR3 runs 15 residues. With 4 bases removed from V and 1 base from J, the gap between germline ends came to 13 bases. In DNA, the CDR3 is TGTGCCAGTAGTACCGGAGGGCGCGGTAACTATGGCTACACCTTC. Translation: CASSTGGRGNYGYTF.

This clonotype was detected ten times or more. CDR3 in DNA: TGTGCCAGCAGTGTGAAGGGTACTCGCTCCTACAATGAGCAGTTCTTC. Protein product: CASSVKGTRSYNEQFF. This chain connects TRBV2 to TRBJ2-1; D not resolved. The germline gives CDR1 SNHLY, CDR2 FYNNEI. V lost 4 bases to trimming and J lost 0 bases, with 13 bases between them. The length of the CDR3 is 16 residues. Using reference TRBV2 and TRBJ2-1 for the parts outside the CDR3, the full variable domain is EPEVTQTPSHQVTQMGQEVILRCVPISNHLYFYWYRQILGQKVEFLVSFYNNEISEKSEIFDDQFSVERPDGSNFTLKIRSTKLEDSAMYFCASSVKGTRSYNEQFFGPGTRLTVL.

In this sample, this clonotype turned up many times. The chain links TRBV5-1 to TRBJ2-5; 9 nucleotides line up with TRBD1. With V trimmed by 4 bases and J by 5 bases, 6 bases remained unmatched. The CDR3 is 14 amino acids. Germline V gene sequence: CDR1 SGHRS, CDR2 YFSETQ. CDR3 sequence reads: CASSRWDRAETQYF. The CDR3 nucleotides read TGCGCCAGCAGCCGCTGGGACAGGGCCGAGACCCAGTACTTC.

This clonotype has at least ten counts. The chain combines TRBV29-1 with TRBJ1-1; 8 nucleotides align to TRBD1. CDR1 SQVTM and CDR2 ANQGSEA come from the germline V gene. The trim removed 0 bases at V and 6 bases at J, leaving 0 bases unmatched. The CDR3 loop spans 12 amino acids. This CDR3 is CSVEEDRAEAFF. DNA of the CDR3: TGCAGCGTTGAAGAGGACAGGGCTGAAGCTTTCTTT.

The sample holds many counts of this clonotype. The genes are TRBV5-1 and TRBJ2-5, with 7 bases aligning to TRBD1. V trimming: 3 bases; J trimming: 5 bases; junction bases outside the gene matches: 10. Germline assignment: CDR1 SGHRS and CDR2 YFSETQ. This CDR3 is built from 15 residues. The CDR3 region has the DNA TGCGCCAGCAGCTATTACGACAGGGCCCAGGAGACCCAGTACTTC. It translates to CASSYYDRAQETQYF.